Following are 15 T cell receptor beta chains from one sample sequenced in a study of CD8+CD57+ T cells in acquired aplastic anemia. Using genomic DNA as the template, TCR beta VDJ and CDR3 profiling was carried out. From the reads, TCRdb called clonotypes with MiXCR, one entry per CDR3 protein. The table lists 75,000 to 100,000 distinct CDR3 sequences, less than 75% of them singletons. Patients sequenced had flow cytometry evidence of CD8+CD57+ cell expansion. The sample was sorted CD4+, CD8+, or CD8+CD57+ T cells (not recorded which) from PBMCs. The receptors shown here come from a human donor with aplastic anemia.

The chain recombines TRBV7-9 with TRBJ2-7, with TRBD1 matching 9 bases. V shed 7 bases and J 3 bases; nucleotides not matched to a gene: 4. Germline V gives CDR1 SEHNR, CDR2 FQNEAQ (reference sequence). The CDR3 runs to 13 residues. The CDR3 DNA follows: TGTGCCAGCACGACAGGGGGACGCTACGAGCAGTACTTC. Translated: CASTTGGRYEQYF.

This rearrangement joins TRBV19 to TRBJ1-2; possibly TRBD1 for D (6 bases). Germline V lookup: CDR1 LNHDA, CDR2 SQIVND (reference sequence). The CDR3 extends over 14 amino acids. Trimming removed 3 bases from V and 3 bases from J, with 11 bases in between. The CDR3, as DNA: TGTGCCAGTAGTATTAGGGGGGGGGACTATGGCTACACCTTC. Its translation is CASSIRGGDYGYTF.

This clonotype was seen a handful of times. The rearrangement uses TRBV15 and TRBJ1-2, with no clear D. The CDR3 runs to 15 residues. Per the germline V gene, CDR1 is LNHNV and CDR2 is YYDKDF (reference sequence). The V end lost 0 bases, the J end lost 4 bases, and 12 bases lay between the germline ends. The CDR3 region has the DNA TGTGCCACCAGCAGAGATCGTGGACCAGGCTATGGCTACACCTTC. This encodes CATSRDRGPGYGYTF.

This clonotype was counted only a few times. V is TRBV19 and J is TRBJ1-2; D may be TRBD1 (6 bases). The length of the CDR3 is 14 residues. Germline V gene lookup returns CDR1 LNHDA and CDR2 SQIVND (reference sequence). The V end was cut by 1 base, the J end by 8 bases, with 14 bases between. CDR3 nucleotides: TGTGCCAGTAGTATAGGACAGGAACCTCAGGGCTACACCTTC. It yields the protein CASSIGQEPQGYTF.

This clonotype was found many times. The chain carries TRBV19 and TRBJ2-1, with a weak D call TRBD2 (6 bases). CDR1 and CDR2 (germline): LNHDA, SQIVND (reference sequence). The CDR3 totals 17 residues. The V end was cut by 3 bases, the J end by 0 bases, with 15 bases between. The CDR3 sequence: CASSIPSLGGSYNEQFF. The CDR3 DNA reads as TGTGCCAGTAGTATCCCAAGTTTGGGGGGCTCCTACAATGAGCAGTTCTTC.

The V and J genes are TRBV12-3 or TRBV12-4 and TRBJ1-1, with unresolved D. The CDR3 covers 13 residues. V lost 3 bases, J lost 10 bases, and 15 bases lay in between. CDR3 coding DNA: TGTGCCAGCAGTTTTGGTGACACCTGGGGAGCTTTCTTT. Protein sequence: CASSFGDTWGAFF.

This chain joins TRBV2 and TRBJ2-5; TRBD1 matches 10 bases. The CDR3 totals 15 residues. J was trimmed by 7 bases and V by 4 bases; bases with no gene match: 9. Looked up from germline, CDR1 is SNHLY and CDR2 is FYNNEI. For the CDR3, the DNA is TGTGCCAGCAGTGTTGCCGGGACAGGGGAAGGGACCCAGTACTTC. Translation gives CASSVAGTGEGTQYF.

This clonotype was seen many times. Here the CDR3 reads CASSGVKTTSGRDWQETQYF. Here the CDR3 DNA reads TGTGCCAGCAGTGGTGTGAAAACGACTAGCGGGAGGGATTGGCAAGAGACCCAGTACTTC. V gene TRBV7-9 combines with J gene TRBJ2-5; 14 bases align to TRBD2. The CDR3 is 20 amino acids. Germline V gene sequence: CDR1 SEHNR, CDR2 FQNEAQ (reference sequence). The V and J ends lost 6 bases and 2 bases, in that order; junction bases with no gene match: 17. The whole variable domain, remainder taken from reference TRBV7-9 and TRBJ2-5, is DTGVSQNPRHKITKRGQNVTFRCDPISEHNRLYWYRQTLGQGPEFLTYFQNEAQLEKSRLLSDRFSAERPKGSFSTLEIQRTEQGDSAMYLCASSGVKTTSGRDWQETQYFGPGTRLLVL.

V and J are TRBV7-6 and TRBJ2-7, with 8 nucleotides matching TRBD1. This CDR3 region has 14 residues. The V gene end was trimmed by 6 bases and the J gene end by 4 bases; junction bases not matched to a gene: 8. Germline CDR1 is SGHVS and CDR2 is FNYEAQ. The CDR3 coding sequence is TGTGCCAGCAGTTCCCGGGACAGGTTTTACGAGCAGTACTTC. Encoded protein: CASSSRDRFYEQYF.

This clonotype has a handful of counts. This sequence joins TRBV5-4 and TRBJ2-7, with 12 bases matching TRBD1. Germline-derived CDR1 and CDR2 are SGHNT and YYREEE (reference sequence). Unmatched junction bases numbered 2, after V lost 4 bases and J lost 6 bases. CDR3 length equals 13 residues. CDR3 protein: CASSGTGGGEQYF. CDR3 DNA: TGTGCCAGCAGCGGGACAGGGGGCGGCGAGCAGTACTTC.

This chain joins TRBV7-3 and TRBJ2-3, with TRBD1 as a possible D gene (5 bases). The V end was cut by 5 bases, the J end by 5 bases, with 8 bases between. Germline lookup yields CDR1 SGHTA and CDR2 FQGTGA. The CDR3 is made up of 12 amino acids. CDR3 region: CASSQGRDTQYF. The CDR3 region has the DNA TGTGCCAGCAGCCAGGGAAGAGATACGCAGTATTTT.

The gene calls are TRBV7-6 and TRBJ2-7, with TRBD2 as a possible D gene (6 bases). The V end was cut by 3 bases, the J end by 2 bases, with 14 bases between. The length of the CDR3 is 15 residues. Germline V CDR1 and CDR2: SGHVS, FNYEAQ. DNA for the CDR3: TGTGCCAGCAGCTTCATAGCGGAAGGGACCTACGAGCAGTACTTC. Translating it yields CASSFIAEGTYEQYF.

This chain joins TRBV7-2 and TRBJ2-7; D is perhaps TRBD1 (6 bases). The V and J ends lost 4 bases and 3 bases respectively, with 10 bases between them. Germline values: CDR1 SGHTA, CDR2 FQGNSA. The CDR3 runs to 13 residues. CDR3 sequence (DNA): TGTGCCAGCAGCTCAGGACAGTACTACGAGCAGTACTTC. Its protein product is CASSSGQYYEQYF.

The CDR3 sequence: CSASRLPQEVQYF. The CDR3 nucleotides read TGCAGTGCTAGTAGACTACCACAAGAGGTGCAGTACTTC. The chain joins TRBV20-1 to TRBJ2-5, with D tentatively TRBD2 (5 bases). Trimming left V 3 bases short and J 11 bases short, with 19 bases between. CDR3 length equals 13 residues. Germline loops: CDR1 DFQATT, CDR2 SNEGSKA (reference sequence).

The chain combines TRBV19 with TRBJ1-5, with D hard to call. This CDR3 has 13 amino acids. V was shortened by 1 base and J by 5 bases, with 6 bases between the two germline ends. Germline CDR1 and CDR2: LNHDA and SQIVND (reference sequence). CDR3 nucleotides: TGTGCCAGTAGTATAGTATTCGATCAGCCCCAGCATTTT. Protein sequence: CASSIVFDQPQHF.